The T cell receptor beta chain under discussion was sequenced for a study of blood T cells in healthy people across ages. Study-level points and caveats: Possibly confounding the expanded clonotype changes was the fact that donor CMV status was unknown. More naive CD4+ cells and higher diversity were found in long-lived than in aged donors.

A few counts support this clonotype. Its antigen remains unidentified. A second PCR of about 7 to 11 cycles used a sample-barcoded 5' primer and a J-beta primer mix. The authors tagged each cDNA molecule using a template-switch adaptor with 12 random nucleotides. TCRdb re-called the 5' RACE reads through MiXCR, storing one row per CDR3 protein. In the table there are roughly 1 million distinct CDR3 sequences, approximately 26% of which are singletons. This sample was also put to use in a study of T cells of mothers and their children.

The sequence came from a girl aged 2-9 years in good health. The sequencing sample was made of blood.

This chain's CDR3 is CASSPVTLDSYNEQFF. The CDR3 DNA follows: TGTGCCAGCAGCCCAGTCACACTTGACTCCTACAATGAGCAGTTCTTC. The V gene is TRBV5-6, the J gene TRBJ2-1; no firm D call. The CDR3 runs to 16 residues. The ends were cut back, 4 bases at V and 0 bases at J, with 14 bases in the middle. Germline V gene sequence: CDR1 SGHDT, CDR2 YYEEEE.